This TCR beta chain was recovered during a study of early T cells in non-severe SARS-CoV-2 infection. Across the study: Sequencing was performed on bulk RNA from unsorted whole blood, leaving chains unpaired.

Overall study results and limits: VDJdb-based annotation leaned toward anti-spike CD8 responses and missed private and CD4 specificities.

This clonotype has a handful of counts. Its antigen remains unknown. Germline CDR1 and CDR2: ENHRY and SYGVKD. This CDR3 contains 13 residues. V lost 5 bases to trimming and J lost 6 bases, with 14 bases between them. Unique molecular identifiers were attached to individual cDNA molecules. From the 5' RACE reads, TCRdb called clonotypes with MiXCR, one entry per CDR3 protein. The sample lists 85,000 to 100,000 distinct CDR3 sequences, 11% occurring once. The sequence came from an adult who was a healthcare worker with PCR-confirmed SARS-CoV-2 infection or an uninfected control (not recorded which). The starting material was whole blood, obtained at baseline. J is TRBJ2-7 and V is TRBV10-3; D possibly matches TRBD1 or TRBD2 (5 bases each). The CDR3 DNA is TGTGCCATCAGTACAGGACCAGAGGGCGAGCAGTACTTC. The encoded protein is CAISTGPEGEQYF.